Each of the 10 T cell receptor beta chains below was sequenced from the same sample in a study of blood T cell repertoires in COVID-19. Assay: immunoSEQ multiplex PCR; the TCRdb copy retains only in-frame clones and omits some. The sample contains over 400,000 clones, roughly nine tenths of which appear only once. The sequencing input was PBMCs or T cells enriched from blood (not recorded which). These receptors were collected from a woman in her sixties or seventies who had recovered from COVID-19.

This clone was detected once. This chain links TRBV2 with TRBJ1-2; D call uncertain. This CDR3 has 13 amino acids. Germline V gene lookup returns CDR1 SNHLY and CDR2 FYNNEI. V lost 3 bases and J lost 3, with 8 bases in between. CDR3 residues: CASSDEIYYGYTF. CDR3 coding DNA: TGTGCCAGCAGTGATGAGATCTACTATGGCTACACCTTC.

The chain recombines TRBV4-1 with TRBJ1-1; possibly TRBD1 for D (6 bases). CDR1 is MGHRA and CDR2 is YSYEKL in the germline V gene. Trimming stripped 0 bases from V and 3 bases from J, with 20 bases between. CDR3 length: 18 amino acids. The CDR3 sequence is CASSQEPLGGKGYTEAFF. The DNA for the CDR3 is TGCGCCAGCAGCCAAGAGCCCCTAGGGGGAAAGGGTTACACTGAAGCTTTCTTT.

J is TRBJ1-2 and V is TRBV27; 7 bases fit TRBD1. In germline, CDR1 is MNHEY, CDR2 SMNVEV (reference sequence). The length of the CDR3 is 13 residues. V dropped 6 bases and J dropped 2; count of bases not matched to a gene: 3. The CDR3 bases are TGTGCCAGCAGCCAACAGGGGAACTATGGCTACACCTTC. As protein: CASSQQGNYGYTF.

The gene calls are TRBV6-5 and TRBJ1-2; a possible D gene is TRBD1 (6 bases). Looked up from germline, CDR1 is MNHEY and CDR2 is SVGAGI. The CDR3 totals 14 residues. Trimming stripped 0 bases from V and 5 bases from J, with 10 bases between. CDR3 sequence (DNA): TGTGCCAGCAGTTACTCTCAGGGGATGTATGGCTACACCTTC. It encodes CASSYSQGMYGYTF.

The chain is built from TRBV24-1 and TRBJ2-2; the match to TRBD1 covers 9 bases. CDR3 length: 15 amino acids. Germline assignment: CDR1 KGHDR and CDR2 SFDVKD. J was trimmed by 7 bases and V by 5 bases; bases with no gene match: 7. CDR3 amino acids: CATSAGQGPHGELFF. DNA for the CDR3: TGTGCCACCAGTGCGGGACAGGGCCCTCACGGGGAGCTGTTTTTT.

The V call is TRBV5-1, the J call TRBJ1-4; 10 nucleotides align to TRBD1. The CDR3 covers 15 residues. V gave up 1 base and J gave up 7 bases; unmatched junction bases: 4. Germline loops: CDR1 SGHRS, CDR2 YFSETQ. The CDR3, as DNA: TGCGCCAGCAGCTTGAGGACAGGGGGGAGTGAAAAACTGTTTTTT. Its translation: CASSLRTGGSEKLFF.

The genes are TRBV7-2 and TRBJ1-3, with D tentatively TRBD1 (5 bases). The V end lost 6 bases, the J end lost 0 bases, and 9 bases lay between the germline ends. The CDR3 extends over 14 amino acids. The germline CDR1 and CDR2 sequences are SGHTA and FQGNSA. The CDR3 DNA reads TGTGCCAGCAGGGGGCCTCACTCTGGAAACACCATATATTTT. The encoded protein is CASRGPHSGNTIYF.

V is TRBV15 and J is TRBJ2-7; TRBD1 aligns across 8 bases. Germline assignment: CDR1 LNHNV and CDR2 YYDKDF (reference sequence). V shed 2 bases, J shed 3 bases, and the junction held 9 bases outside the gene matches. This CDR3 has 16 amino acids. CDR3 loop: CATSRPQGAIDYEQYF. CDR3 in DNA: TGTGCCACCAGCAGACCTCAGGGGGCCATAGACTACGAGCAGTACTTC. Full variable domain (outside the CDR3, taken from reference TRBV15 and TRBJ2-7): DAMVIQNPRYQVTQFGKPVTLSCSQTLNHNVMYWYQQKSSQAPKLLFHYYDKDFNNEADTPDNFQSRRPNTSFCFLDIRSPGLGDTAMYLCATSRPQGAIDYEQYFGPGTRLTVT.

The V call is TRBV5-1, the J call TRBJ2-3; 9 nucleotides agree with TRBD2. Unmatched junction bases numbered 3, after V lost 3 bases and J lost 4 bases. The CDR3 length is 14 residues. From germline, CDR1 is SGHRS and CDR2 YFSETQ. The chain's CDR3 is CASSSRGGPDTQYF. The CDR3 DNA reads as TGCGCCAGCAGCTCGCGGGGGGGCCCAGATACGCAGTATTTT. The entire variable domain, with the rest obtained from reference TRBV5-1 and TRBJ2-3, is as follows: KAGVTQTPRYLIKTRGQQVTLSCSPISGHRSVSWYQQTPGQGLQFLFEYFSETQRNKGNFPGRFSGRQFSNSRSEMNVSTLELGDSALYLCASSSRGGPDTQYFGPGTRLTVL.

CDR3 nucleotides: TGTGCCAGCAGGTACTCTGGGGCCAACGTCCTGACTTTC. Its protein is CASRYSGANVLTF. The J gene is TRBJ2-6, the V gene TRBV3-1 (or the pseudogene TRBV3-2); no reliable D call. The ends were cut back, 6 bases at V and 0 bases at J, with 3 bases in the middle. The germline V gene has CDR1 LGHDT and CDR2 YNNKEL (reference sequence). There are 13 residues in the CDR3.